Following are 30 T cell receptor beta chains from one sample sequenced in a study of CD8 T cells in Susac syndrome. After extraction with the RNeasy kit, roughly 0.45 to 1 ug of the RNA was reverse transcribed using random hexamers. TCRdb reanalysed the immunoSEQ multiplex PCR reads using MiXCR and keeps one entry per CDR3 protein. Among about 69,000 distinct CDR3 sequences, roughly 94% were seen once, and the ten largest hold over 0.2%. Source material: CD8+ T cells from PBMCs. The source of these receptors is a human donor in good health.

The V call is TRBV6-2 or TRBV6-3, the J call TRBJ1-1; D is unclear. V lost 4 bases and J lost 1, with 7 bases in between. The CDR3 is 13 residues long. Germline V gene lookup returns CDR1 MNHEY and CDR2 SVGEGT. CDR3 coding DNA: TGTGCCAGCAGTTTTACAAGGAACACTGAAGCTTTCTTT. Translating gives CASSFTRNTEAFF.

The chain uses TRBV7-3 and TRBJ1-6, with D possibly matching TRBD1 (6 bases). CDR1 and CDR2 (germline): SGHTA, FQGTGA. This CDR3 region has 14 residues. V gave up 6 bases and J gave up 10 bases, with 16 bases separating them. This chain's CDR3 is CASRPIRGRSPLHF. The CDR3 DNA follows: TGTGCCAGCAGGCCAATTCGGGGGCGATCACCCCTCCACTTT.

This chain uses TRBV27 with TRBJ2-7; the D gene is possibly TRBD2 (6 bases). CDR1 and CDR2 from the germline V gene are MNHEY and SMNVEV (reference sequence). V was clipped by 5 bases and J by 0 bases, with 17 bases between them. The CDR3 has 16 amino acids. The CDR3 DNA sequence: TGTGCCAGCAGTCGTTCGGTAGGGGACTTCTCCTACGAGCAGTACTTC. This encodes CASSRSVGDFSYEQYF.

CDR3 protein: CASSPRDPWGTDTEAFF. CDR3 sequence (DNA): TGTGCCAGCAGTCCGCGGGACCCTTGGGGCACGGACACTGAAGCTTTCTTT. This chain uses TRBV28 with TRBJ1-1; maybe TRBD1 (5 bases). The CDR3 has 17 residues. Per germline, CDR1 MDHEN and CDR2 SYDVKM. Deletions cut 5 bases from V and 3 bases from J, with 22 bases between.

The V call is TRBV7-9, the J call TRBJ2-7; D is unclear. Germline V gene sequence: CDR1 SEHNR, CDR2 FQNEAQ (reference sequence). The CDR3 is made up of 13 amino acids. The V end lost 2 bases, the J end lost 4 bases, and 9 bases lay between the germline ends. This chain's CDR3 is CASSLSTGYEQYV. The CDR3 nucleotides are TGTGCCAGCAGCTTAAGTACGGGTTACGAGCAGTACGTC.

This clonotype has only one observation. The rearrangement joins TRBV4-1 to TRBJ2-7; a weak D match, TRBD1 (5 bases). The CDR3 is made up of 12 amino acids. V gave up 1 base and J gave up 6 bases, with 7 bases separating them. Germline V gene sequence: CDR1 MGHRA, CDR2 YSYEKL. CDR3 residues: CASSQGRGEQYF. DNA for the CDR3: TGCGCCAGCAGCCAAGGTAGGGGCGAGCAGTACTTC.

V is TRBV12-3 or TRBV12-4 and J is TRBJ2-1; D is perhaps TRBD1 or TRBD2 (5 bases each). V was cut by 8 bases and J by 5 bases, with 16 bases left in between. The CDR3 loop spans 14 amino acids. The CDR3 DNA is TGTGCCAGCCAAACTCCGGGGCTCGACAATGAGCAGTTCTTC. Its protein is CASQTPGLDNEQFF.

The chain has TRBV4-3 and TRBJ2-7; D uncertain. The V end was cut by 1 base, the J end by 4 bases, with 11 bases between. The CDR3 covers 14 residues. Germline CDR1 LGHNA, CDR2 YSLEER. The CDR3 nucleotides read TGCGCCAGCAGCCAAGTCCTTTCCGATTACGAGCAGTACGTC. Encoded protein: CASSQVLSDYEQYV.

J is TRBJ2-1 and V is TRBV27; perhaps TRBD1 as D (5 bases). Deletions cut 6 bases from V and 8 bases from J, with 14 bases between. CDR3 length: 13 amino acids. From germline, CDR1 is MNHEY and CDR2 SMNVEV (reference sequence). The CDR3 spells CASSISTDDEQFF. The CDR3 DNA follows: TGTGCCAGCAGCATCTCGACAGATGATGAGCAGTTCTTC.

The rearrangement uses TRBV5-4 and TRBJ1-2; D is ambiguous. CDR3 size: 16 residues. V lost 2 bases, J lost 3 bases, and 17 bases lay in between. Germline lookup yields CDR1 SGHNT and CDR2 YYREEE (reference sequence). The CDR3 sequence is CASSFDWAGRDYGYTF. CDR3 DNA: TGTGCCAGCAGCTTCGATTGGGCCGGGAGGGACTATGGCTACACCTTC.

This CDR3 reads CSARDLKGSYEQYV. The CDR3 nucleotides read TGCAGTGCTAGAGATCTAAAGGGTAGCTACGAGCAGTACGTC. V usage is TRBV20-1 and J usage is TRBJ2-7; D remains unclear. The CDR3 covers 14 residues. The V end was cut by 0 bases, the J end by 3 bases, with 12 bases between. Germline CDR1 reads DFQATT; CDR2 reads SNEGSKA (reference sequence).

The V gene is TRBV6-6, the J gene TRBJ1-1; D unclear. From germline, CDR1 is MNHNY and CDR2 SVGAGI (reference sequence). CDR3 length: 15 residues. The V end was cut by 4 bases, the J end by 6 bases, with 18 bases between. The CDR3 region has the DNA TGTGCCAGCAGTTTCAAAGGGTGGGCGCAGGCTGAAGCTTTCTTT. It codes for CASSFKGWAQAEAFF.

This clonotype has a single count. This sequence joins TRBV15 and TRBJ2-1; D possibly corresponds to TRBD1 (6 bases). CDR1 and CDR2 from the germline V gene are LNHNV and YYDKDF (reference sequence). The germline V and J ends were trimmed by 6 bases and 4 bases, with 10 bases remaining between them. This CDR3 has 13 residues. The CDR3 spells CATRAGDYNEQFF. DNA of the CDR3: TGTGCCACCAGGGCAGGGGATTACAATGAGCAGTTCTTC.

The rearrangement joins TRBV25-1 to TRBJ2-3, with D perhaps TRBD1 (5 bases). V was clipped by 6 bases and J by 5 bases, with 15 bases between them. Germline CDR1 reads MGHDK; CDR2 reads SYGVNS. CDR3 length: 14 amino acids. For the CDR3, the DNA is TGTGCCAGCAGCCTTACAGGTTCTGAAGATACGCAGTATTTT. It specifies CASSLTGSEDTQYF.

CDR3 loop: CASSEASWGDTEAFF. As DNA, the CDR3 is TGTGCCAGCAGCGAGGCTAGTTGGGGGGACACTGAAGCTTTCTTT. The genes are TRBV5-4 and TRBJ1-1; D is possibly TRBD1 (5 bases). The CDR3 has 15 residues. Germline CDR1 is SGHNT and CDR2 is YYREEE (reference sequence). V was shortened by 4 bases and J by 3 bases, with 16 bases between the two germline ends.

This chain uses TRBV2 with TRBJ2-1, with 9 bases that match TRBD2. Germline CDR1 is SNHLY and CDR2 is FYNNEI. V gave up 8 bases and J gave up 8 bases; unmatched junction bases: 16. The length of the CDR3 is 16 residues. CDR3 coding DNA: TGTGCCAGCTCAACCGCAGGGCGGGGGGGCGCAGATGAGCAGTTCTTC. It yields the protein CASSTAGRGGADEQFF.

This clonotype showed up just once. The chain recombines TRBV29-1 with TRBJ2-2, with 8 bases aligning to TRBD1. The V gene's germline CDR1 is SQVTM and CDR2 ANQGSEA. V lost 8 bases and J lost 4; bases outside the gene matches: 6. This CDR3 has 13 amino acids. In DNA, the CDR3 is TGCAGCCAGGAGACAGGGGTCACCGGGGAGCTGTTTTTT. Its protein product is CSQETGVTGELFF.

V is TRBV6-6 and J is TRBJ1-6; D call uncertain. Looked up from germline, CDR1 is MNHNY and CDR2 is SVGAGI (reference sequence). CDR3 length equals 14 residues. Deletions cut 4 bases from V and 7 bases from J, with 11 bases between. CDR3 loop: CASSWAEGNSPLHF. CDR3 nucleotides: TGTGCCAGCAGTTGGGCTGAAGGCAATTCACCCCTCCACTTT.

This clonotype was found a few times. The rearrangement uses TRBV4-1 and TRBJ2-1; the D gene is possibly TRBD1 (6 bases). There are 13 residues in the CDR3. The germline CDR1 and CDR2 sequences are MGHRA and YSYEKL. Trimming removed 0 bases from V and 9 bases from J, with 9 bases in between. DNA of the CDR3: TGCGCCAGCAGCCAAGATCAAGGGGGTGAGCAGTTCTTC. It is translated as CASSQDQGGEQFF.

The V gene is TRBV19, the J gene TRBJ2-5; D gene uncertain. The CDR3 spans 13 residues. Trimming removed 5 bases at V and 4 bases at J, with 11 bases between. The V gene's germline CDR1 is LNHDA and CDR2 SQIVND (reference sequence). The CDR3 sequence is CASSPQTGETQYF. CDR3 nucleotides: TGTGCCAGTAGTCCGCAAACGGGAGAGACCCAGTACTTC.

On this clonotype: A read error may account for a junction end that differs from germline. This chain links TRBV7-9 with TRBJ1-2, with D unclear. From germline, CDR1 is SEHNR and CDR2 FQNEAQ (reference sequence). This CDR3 region has 13 residues. Here the CDR3 reads CASRNGSRQVYGF. CDR3 sequence (DNA): TGTGCCAGCAGAAACGGTTCCCGGCAAGTCTACGGCTTC. Full variable domain (rest looked up from reference TRBV7-9 and TRBJ1-2): DTGVSQNPRHKITKRGQNVTFRCDPISEHNRLYWYRQTLGQGPEFLTYFQNEAQLEKSRLLSDRFSAERPKGSFSTLEIQRTEQGDSAMYLCASRNGSRQVYGFGSGTRLTVV.

Concerning this clonotype: Relative to the germline gene, one junction end is altered; a read error may explain this. V usage is TRBV7-7 and J usage is TRBJ2-2; D ambiguous. Germline-derived CDR1 and CDR2 are SSHAT and FNYEAQ (reference sequence). There are 15 residues in the CDR3. CDR3 DNA: TGTGCTAGCAGCTTAGATCTTACGGACACCGGGGAGCTGTTTTTT. Protein sequence: CASSLDLTDTGELFF.

The chain recombines TRBV28 with TRBJ2-7; 8 nucleotides line up with TRBD2. The germline V gene encodes CDR1 MDHEN and CDR2 SYDVKM. The CDR3 is 14 residues long. J was trimmed by 2 bases and V by 10 bases; bases with no gene match: 10. Here the CDR3 reads CATQPRGGPYEQYV. The CDR3 DNA reads as TGTGCCACCCAACCCCGGGGGGGGCCCTACGAGCAGTACGTC.

The chain uses TRBV30 and TRBJ2-5; 7 nucleotides agree with TRBD2. Germline V gives CDR1 GTSNPN, CDR2 SVGIG (reference sequence). V shed 2 bases, J shed 4 bases, and the junction held 4 bases outside the gene matches. This CDR3 has 13 amino acids. CDR3 DNA sequence: TGTGCCTGGAGTTCGACTAGCCGAGAGACCCAGTACTTC. It codes for CAWSSTSRETQYF.

The chain carries TRBV7-9 and TRBJ2-6; D unclear. The germline V gene encodes CDR1 SEHNR and CDR2 FQNEAQ (reference sequence). Trimming left V 8 bases short and J 0 bases short, with 8 bases between. The CDR3 is 14 residues long. CDR3 DNA: TGTGCCAGCCGACTGCTCTCTGGGGCCAACGTCCTGACTTTC. It specifies CASRLLSGANVLTF.

The V gene is TRBV20-1, the J gene TRBJ1-2, with 12 positions matching TRBD1. There are 15 residues in the CDR3. With 3 bases clipped from V and 8 bases from J, the junction kept 10 bases outside the gene matches. Germline CDR1 is DFQATT and CDR2 is SNEGSKA (reference sequence). The CDR3 region is CSARPTGTGGSGYTF. In DNA, the CDR3 is TGCAGTGCTAGGCCCACCGGGACAGGGGGCAGCGGCTACACCTTC.

The chain employs TRBV2 and TRBJ2-5; 9 nucleotides align to TRBD2. The germline V gene has CDR1 SNHLY and CDR2 FYNNEI. This CDR3 comprises 16 residues. Trimming took 3 bases from V and 3 from J; bases not matched to a gene: 8. In DNA form, the CDR3 reads TGTGCCAGCAGTGACGCCCTGGCTAGCGGGGAAGAGACCCAGTACTTC. Translating it yields CASSDALASGEETQYF.

The chain couples TRBV27 to TRBJ2-2; perhaps D is TRBD1 or TRBD2 (5 bases each). CDR3 length: 18 amino acids. Germline CDR1 is MNHEY and CDR2 is SMNVEV (reference sequence). With 6 bases removed from V and 3 bases from J, the gap between germline ends came to 23 bases. The chain's CDR3 is CASSPSGTYRLYTGELFF. The CDR3 region has the DNA TGTGCCAGCAGCCCATCAGGGACCTATCGGCTTTACACCGGGGAGCTGTTTTTT.

J is TRBJ2-2 and V is TRBV4-1; 8 bases map to TRBD1. The junction had 9 bases not matched to a gene; V was cut back by 0 bases and J by 9 bases. Per germline, CDR1 MGHRA and CDR2 YSYEKL. The CDR3 has 16 residues. This CDR3 is CASSQEEAGGRRELFF. CDR3 DNA sequence: TGCGCCAGCAGCCAAGAAGAGGCAGGGGGCAGGAGGGAGCTGTTTTTT.

The J gene is TRBJ1-5, the V gene TRBV28, with D uncertain. The CDR3 contains 10 residues. Per germline, CDR1 MDHEN and CDR2 SYDVKM. V lost 4 bases to trimming and J lost 7 bases, with 2 bases between them. The CDR3 here is CASSSQPQHF. CDR3 DNA: TGTGCCAGCAGTTCCCAGCCCCAGCATTTT.